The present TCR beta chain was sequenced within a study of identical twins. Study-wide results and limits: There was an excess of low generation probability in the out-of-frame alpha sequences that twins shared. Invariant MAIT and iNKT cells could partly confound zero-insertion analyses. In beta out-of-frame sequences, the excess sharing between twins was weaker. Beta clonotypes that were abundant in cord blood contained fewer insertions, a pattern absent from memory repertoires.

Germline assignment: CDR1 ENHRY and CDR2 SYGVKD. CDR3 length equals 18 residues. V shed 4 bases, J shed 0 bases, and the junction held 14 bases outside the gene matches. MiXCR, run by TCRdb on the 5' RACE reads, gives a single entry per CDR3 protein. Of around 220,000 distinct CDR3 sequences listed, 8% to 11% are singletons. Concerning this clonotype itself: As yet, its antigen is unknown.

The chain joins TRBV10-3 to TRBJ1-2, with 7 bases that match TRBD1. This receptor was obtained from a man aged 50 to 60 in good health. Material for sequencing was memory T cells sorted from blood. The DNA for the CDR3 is TGTGCCATCAGTGGGAACAGGGGCGGTGGGGAGACTAACTATGGCTACACCTTC. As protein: CAISGNRGGGETNYGYTF.